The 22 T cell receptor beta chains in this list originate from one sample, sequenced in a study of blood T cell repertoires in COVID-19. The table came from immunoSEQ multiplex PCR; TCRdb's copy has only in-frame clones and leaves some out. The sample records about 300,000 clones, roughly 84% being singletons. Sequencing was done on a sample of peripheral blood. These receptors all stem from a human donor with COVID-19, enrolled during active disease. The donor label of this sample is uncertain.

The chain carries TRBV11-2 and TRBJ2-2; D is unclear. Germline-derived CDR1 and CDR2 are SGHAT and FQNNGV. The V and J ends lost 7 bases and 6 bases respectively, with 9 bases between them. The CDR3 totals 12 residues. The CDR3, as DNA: TGTGCCAGCAAAGCGCTTGCCGGGGAGCTGTTTTTT. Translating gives CASKALAGELFF.

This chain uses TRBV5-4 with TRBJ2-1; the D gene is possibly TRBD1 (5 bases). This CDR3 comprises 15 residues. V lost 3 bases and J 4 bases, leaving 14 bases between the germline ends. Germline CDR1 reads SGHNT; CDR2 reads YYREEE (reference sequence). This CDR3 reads CASSSDPQAYNEQFF. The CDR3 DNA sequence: TGTGCCAGCAGCTCAGACCCACAGGCTTACAATGAGCAGTTCTTC.

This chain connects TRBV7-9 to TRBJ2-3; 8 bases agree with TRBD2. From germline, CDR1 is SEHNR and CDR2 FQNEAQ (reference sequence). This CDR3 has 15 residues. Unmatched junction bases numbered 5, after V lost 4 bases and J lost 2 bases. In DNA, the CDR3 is TGTGCCAGCAGCTCAACTAGCGGTTACACAGATACGCAGTATTTT. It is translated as CASSSTSGYTDTQYF.

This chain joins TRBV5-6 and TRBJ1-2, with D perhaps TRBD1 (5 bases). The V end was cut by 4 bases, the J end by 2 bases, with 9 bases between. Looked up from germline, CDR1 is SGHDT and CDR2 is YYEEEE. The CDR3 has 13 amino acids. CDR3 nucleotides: TGTGCCAGCAGCCGCGACAGAAACTATGGCTACACCTTC. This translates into CASSRDRNYGYTF.

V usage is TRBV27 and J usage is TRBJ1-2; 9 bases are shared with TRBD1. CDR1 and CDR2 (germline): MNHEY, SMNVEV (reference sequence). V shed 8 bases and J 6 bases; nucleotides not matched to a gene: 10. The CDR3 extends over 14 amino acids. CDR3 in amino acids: CASAPSWTGDGYTF. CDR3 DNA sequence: TGTGCCAGCGCACCTTCCTGGACAGGGGATGGCTACACCTTC.

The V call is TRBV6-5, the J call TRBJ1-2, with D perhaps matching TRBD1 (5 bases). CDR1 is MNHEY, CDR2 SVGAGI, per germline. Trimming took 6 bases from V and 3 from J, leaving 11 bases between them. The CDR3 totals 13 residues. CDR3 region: CASRPGVDYGYTF. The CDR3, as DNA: TGTGCCAGCAGGCCGGGGGTCGACTATGGCTACACCTTC.

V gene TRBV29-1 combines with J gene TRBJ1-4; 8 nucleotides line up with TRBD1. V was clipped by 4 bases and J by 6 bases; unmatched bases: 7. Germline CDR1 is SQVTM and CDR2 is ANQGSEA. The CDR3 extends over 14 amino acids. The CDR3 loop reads CSVGFGQGDEKLFF. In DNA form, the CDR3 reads TGCAGCGTTGGGTTCGGACAGGGTGATGAAAAACTGTTTTTT.

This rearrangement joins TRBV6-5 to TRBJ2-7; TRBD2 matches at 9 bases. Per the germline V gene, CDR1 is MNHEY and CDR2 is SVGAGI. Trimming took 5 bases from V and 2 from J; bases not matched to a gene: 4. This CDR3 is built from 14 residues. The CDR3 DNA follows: TGTGCCAGCAGTATTAGCGGGAGTCCCTACGAGCAGTACTTC. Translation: CASSISGSPYEQYF.

DNA for the CDR3: TGTGCCAGCAGCCCTCAGGGTGGCGAGCAGTACTTC. Translating gives CASSPQGGEQYF. This chain links TRBV3-1 (or the pseudogene TRBV3-2) with TRBJ2-7; TRBD1 is a possible D gene (5 bases). V lost 4 bases to trimming and J lost 6 bases, with 10 bases between them. The V gene's germline CDR1 is LGHDT and CDR2 YNNKEL (reference sequence). This CDR3 contains 12 residues.

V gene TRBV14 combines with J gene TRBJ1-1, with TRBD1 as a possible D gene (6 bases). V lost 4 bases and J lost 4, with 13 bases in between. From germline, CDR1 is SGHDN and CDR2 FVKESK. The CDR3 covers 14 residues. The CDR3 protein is CASSLLRGSTEAFF. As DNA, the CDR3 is TGTGCCAGCAGCCTACTCAGGGGAAGCACTGAAGCTTTCTTT.

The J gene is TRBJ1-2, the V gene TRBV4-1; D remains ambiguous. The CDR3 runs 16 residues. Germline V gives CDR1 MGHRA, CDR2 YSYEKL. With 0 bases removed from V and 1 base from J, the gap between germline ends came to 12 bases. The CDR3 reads CASSQEYHRHNYGYTF. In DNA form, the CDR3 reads TGCGCCAGCAGCCAAGAATACCATAGACATAACTATGGCTACACCTTC.

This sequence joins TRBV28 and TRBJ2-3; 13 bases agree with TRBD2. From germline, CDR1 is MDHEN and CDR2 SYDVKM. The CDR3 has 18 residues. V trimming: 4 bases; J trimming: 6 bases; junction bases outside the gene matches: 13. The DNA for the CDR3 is TGTGCCAGCAGTTCGATGATCTGGACTAGCGGGGGAACGGATACGCAGTATTTT. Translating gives CASSSMIWTSGGTDTQYF.

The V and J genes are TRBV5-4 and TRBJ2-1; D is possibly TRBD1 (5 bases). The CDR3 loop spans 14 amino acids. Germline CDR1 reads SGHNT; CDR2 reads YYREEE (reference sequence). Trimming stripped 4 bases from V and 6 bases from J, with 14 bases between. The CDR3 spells CASSIRVIGNEQFF. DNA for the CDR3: TGTGCCAGCAGCATCAGGGTTATAGGCAATGAGCAGTTCTTC.

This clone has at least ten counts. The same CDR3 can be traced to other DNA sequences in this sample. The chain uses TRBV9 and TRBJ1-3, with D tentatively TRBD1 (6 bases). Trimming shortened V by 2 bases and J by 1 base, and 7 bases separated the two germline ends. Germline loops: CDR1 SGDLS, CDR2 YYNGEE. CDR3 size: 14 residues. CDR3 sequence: CASSVRGSGNTIYF. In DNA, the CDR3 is TGTGCCAGCAGCGTCAGGGGTTCTGGAAACACCATATATTTT.

The chain's CDR3 is CASSFKSGRAGRETQYF. CDR3 bases: TGTGCCAGCAGCTTTAAGAGCGGGAGGGCCGGGCGCGAGACCCAGTACTTC. The rearrangement uses TRBV7-2 and TRBJ2-5; 10 nucleotides match TRBD2. Germline assignment: CDR1 SGHTA and CDR2 FQGNSA. With V trimmed by 3 bases and J by 5 bases, 12 bases remained unmatched. This CDR3 spans 17 amino acids.

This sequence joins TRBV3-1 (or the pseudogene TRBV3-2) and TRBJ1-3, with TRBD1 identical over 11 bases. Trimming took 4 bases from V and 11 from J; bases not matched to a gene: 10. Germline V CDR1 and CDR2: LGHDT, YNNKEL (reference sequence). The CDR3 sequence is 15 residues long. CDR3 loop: CASSPGTGGPRPIYF. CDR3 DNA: TGTGCCAGCAGCCCAGGGACAGGGGGACCGAGGCCCATATATTTT.

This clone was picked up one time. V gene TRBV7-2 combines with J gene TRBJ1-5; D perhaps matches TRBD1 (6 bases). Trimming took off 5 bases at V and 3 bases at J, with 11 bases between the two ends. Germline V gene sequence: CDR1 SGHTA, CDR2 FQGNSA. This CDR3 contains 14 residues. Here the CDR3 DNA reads TGTGCCAGCAGCATCAGGGGAGACAATCAGCCCCAGCATTTT. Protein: CASSIRGDNQPQHF.

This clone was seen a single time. CDR3: CASSLLAEYTDTQYF. For the CDR3, the DNA is TGCGCCAGCAGCTTACTAGCGGAGTACACAGATACGCAGTATTTT. This chain uses TRBV5-1 with TRBJ2-3, with 8 bases that match TRBD2. The CDR3 length is 15 residues. Germline V gene sequence: CDR1 SGHRS, CDR2 YFSETQ. V was clipped by 2 bases and J by 2 bases; unmatched bases: 4. The variable domain in full, with the rest retrieved from reference TRBV5-1 and TRBJ2-3, is KAGVTQTPRYLIKTRGQQVTLSCSPISGHRSVSWYQQTPGQGLQFLFEYFSETQRNKGNFPGRFSGRQFSNSRSEMNVSTLELGDSALYLCASSLLAEYTDTQYFGPGTRLTVL.

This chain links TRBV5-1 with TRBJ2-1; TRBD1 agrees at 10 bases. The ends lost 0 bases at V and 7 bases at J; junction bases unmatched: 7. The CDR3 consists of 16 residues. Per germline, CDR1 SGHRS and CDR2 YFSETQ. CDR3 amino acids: CASSLARTGGSNEQFF. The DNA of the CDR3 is TGCGCCAGCAGCTTGGCACGGACAGGGGGATCAAATGAGCAGTTCTTC.

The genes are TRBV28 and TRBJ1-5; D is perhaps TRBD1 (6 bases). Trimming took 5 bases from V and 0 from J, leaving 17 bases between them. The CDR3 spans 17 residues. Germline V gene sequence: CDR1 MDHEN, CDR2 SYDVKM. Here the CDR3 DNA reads TGTGCCAGCAGTCTTCCTCGACAGGCACATAGCAATCAGCCCCAGCATTTT. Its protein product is CASSLPRQAHSNQPQHF.

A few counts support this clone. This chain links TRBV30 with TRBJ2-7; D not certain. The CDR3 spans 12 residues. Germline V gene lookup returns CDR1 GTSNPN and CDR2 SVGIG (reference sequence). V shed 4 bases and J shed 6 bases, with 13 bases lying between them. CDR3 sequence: CAWTTLGFEQYF. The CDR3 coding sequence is TGTGCCTGGACCACCCTAGGATTCGAGCAGTACTTC. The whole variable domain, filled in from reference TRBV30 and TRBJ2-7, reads SQTIHQWPATLVQPVGSPLSLECTVEGTSNPNLYWYRQAAGRGLQLLFYSVGIGQISSEVPQNLSASRPQDRQFILSSKKLLLSDSGFYLCAWTTLGFEQYFGPGTRLTVT.

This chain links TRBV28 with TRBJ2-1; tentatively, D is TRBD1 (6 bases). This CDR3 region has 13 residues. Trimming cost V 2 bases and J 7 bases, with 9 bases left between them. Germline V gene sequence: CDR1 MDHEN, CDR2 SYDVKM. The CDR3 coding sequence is TGTGCCAGCAGTTTAGGGACACCAAATGAGCAGTTCTTC. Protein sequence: CASSLGTPNEQFF.